The rows below give T cell receptor beta chains drawn from one sample of a study of blood T cells in healthy people across ages. In TCRdb, the 5' RACE reads were re-called with MiXCR into one record per CDR3 protein. The repertoire holds over 1.5 million distinct CDR3 sequences, with around half as singletons. The sample taken for sequencing was blood. The origin of the receptors is a woman aged 40 to 49 in good health. Both conserved end residues are part of each CDR3. A D gene is named only where the DNA matches it firmly. Clone size, where shown, is once, few, many, or a class for clones that have expanded.

few,TRBV7-8,TRBD1,19,TRBJ2-6,TGTGCCAGCAGCTTAGCTTTTCGACAGGGGGCGCATGGGGCCAACGTCCTGACTTTC,CASSLAFRQGAHGANVLTF
few,TRBV6-5,-,12,TRBJ1-2,TGTGCCAGCAAAGACAGAAGGGGTGGCTACACCTTC,CASKDRRGGYTF
-,TRBV5-1,TRBD1,15,TRBJ2-7,TGCGCCAGCAGCATGGGACAGGGGGCTTTCGACGAGCAGTACTTC,CASSMGQGAFDEQYF
-,TRBV6-5,-,18,TRBJ1-5,TGTGCCAGCAGTTTCCGGGACCTTGGGGTCCATAGCAATCAGCCCCAGCATTTT,CASSFRDLGVHSNQPQHF
-,TRBV7-2,-,14,TRBJ2-5,TGTGCCAGCAGCACCACAAGATACCAAGAGACCCAGTACTTC,CASSTTRYQETQYF
-,TRBV28,TRBD1,16,TRBJ2-3,TGTGCCAGCAGCCGCGGACAGGGCCACGGCACAGATACGCAGTATTTT,CASSRGQGHGTDTQYF
-,TRBV6-2/TRBV6-3,-,14,TRBJ2-5,TGTGCCAGCAGCCCTAAAGCCAAACTGGAGACCCAGTACTTC,CASSPKAKLETQYF
few,TRBV5-1,TRBD1,18,TRBJ2-6,TGCGCCAGCAGCTTGTCGGGACAGGGGGCCTCAGGGGCCAACGTCCTGACTTTC,CASSLSGQGASGANVLTF
once,TRBV20-1,TRBD2,13,TRBJ2-7,TGCAGTGCTAAGACTAGCGGGGTTCGGGAGCAGTACTTC,CSAKTSGVREQYF
many,TRBV7-2,-,15,TRBJ2-6,TGTGCCAGCAGCTTCAAGGGGACTGGGGCCAACGTCCTGACTTTC,CASSFKGTGANVLTF
few,TRBV15,-,15,TRBJ1-1,TGTGCCACCAGCAGAGATGAGGGCGTGAACACTGAAGCTTTCTTT,CATSRDEGVNTEAFF
-,TRBV7-2,TRBD1,15,TRBJ1-2,TGTGCCAGCGGCCCCCATACCGGACAGGGGAATGGCTACACCTTC,CASGPHTGQGNGYTF
-,TRBV12-3/TRBV12-4,-,15,TRBJ2-3,TGTGCCAGCAGTTTAGAAAGACCCCCCACAGATACGCAGTATTTT,CASSLERPPTDTQYF
-,TRBV5-1,-,17,TRBJ2-3,TGCGCCAGCAGCTTGGTGCCGACACGTACTAGCACAGATACGCAGTATTTT,CASSLVPTRTSTDTQYF
-,TRBV6-1,-,16,TRBJ2-1,TGTGCCAGCAGTGAAGCGGGGGGAGGAATAGGTTATGAGCAGTTCTTC,CASSEAGGGIGYEQFF
-,TRBV28,-,13,TRBJ1-2,TGTGCCAGCGCCGACAGGCGTAACTATGGCTACACCTTC,CASADRRNYGYTF
many,TRBV7-2,TRBD1,14,TRBJ2-5,TGTGCCAGCAGTTTCGACAGGGGACAAGAGACCCAGTACTTC,CASSFDRGQETQYF
few,TRBV4-3,-,17,TRBJ1-1,TGCGCCAGCAGCCAAGGGTGGGGTCAGCTCATGAACACTGAAGCTTTCTTT,CASSQGWGQLMNTEAFF
-,TRBV3-1,TRBD2,17,TRBJ2-5,TGTGCCAGCAACCAAGATAGGCCTAGCGGGGCCAAAGAGACCCAGTACTTC,CASNQDRPSGAKETQYF
-,TRBV14,TRBD1,14,TRBJ1-2,TGTGCCAGCAGCCAAATAAAAAACAGGGGTGGCTACACCTTC,CASSQIKNRGGYTF
-,TRBV10-3,-,12,TRBJ2-1,TGTGCCATCAGTGAGGGGGCCAATGAGCAGTTCTTC,CAISEGANEQFF
-,TRBV7-6,TRBD1,15,TRBJ2-5,TGTGCCAGCAGCTCTGGACAGGCGGTCCAAGAGACCCAGTACTTC,CASSSGQAVQETQYF